This T cell receptor beta chain was sequenced during a study of graft-versus-host responses after intestinal transplantation. Study-wide context: All recipients were transplanted with multivisceral, liver-intestinal, or isolated intestinal grafts. Study-level findings and limits: In recipient marrow, GvH clones were found, and some appeared first in ileum or blood. When patients had graft-donor T cell macrochimerism, their allografts held high graft-versus-host to host-versus-graft clonal ratios. Association was observed between peak circulating GvH clone levels and early post-transplant HvG declines.

Clones were sequenced by immunoSEQ multiplex PCR, and TCRdb holds only the in-frame ones, with some missing. The table has more than 80,000 clones, roughly 80% seen once. With regard to this clone: Antigen unknown.

The sequenced sample was unstimulated CD8+ T cells sorted from spleen or lymph node cells, obtained before intestinal transplant. This TCR came from a human donor who received an intestinal transplant.

CDR3 sequence (DNA): TGTGCCTGGAGTCCTAGCCGGGATGAGCAGTTCTTC. Its protein product is CAWSPSRDEQFF. The chain joins TRBV30 to TRBJ2-1, with D perhaps matching TRBD2 (5 bases). Germline V gene data show CDR1 as GTSNPN and CDR2 as SVGIG (reference sequence). The CDR3 has 12 residues. Trimming removed 2 bases at V and 8 bases at J, with 10 bases between.